Reported below is one T cell receptor beta chain. Its antigen is as yet unknown. This specimen comes from a study of neoadjuvant anti-PD-1 for oral cavity cancer. About the study: Around day 43, patients without progression received a fourth nivolumab dose before surgery. Study findings and constraints: Non-responders to neoadjuvant nivolumab had significantly more clonal PBMC T cells than responders.

Clones were read by immunoSEQ multiplex PCR, and TCRdb kept only the in-frame ones, dropping some. The sample holds tens of thousands of clones, 65% to 85% seen once. Patients had HPV-negative, locally advanced oral cavity squamous cell carcinoma. Analysis of PBMCs was direct, with no culture step. CDR1 is SGHRS and CDR2 is YFSETQ in the germline V gene. V was cut by 2 bases and J by 0 bases, with 17 bases left in between. CDR3 size: 17 residues. The chain has TRBV5-1 and TRBJ1-1, with D perhaps TRBD1 (6 bases). The material sequenced was PBMCs, taken before nivolumab (anti-PD-1) treatment. This TCR was recovered from a person between 40 and 80 years old with oral cavity squamous cell carcinoma. The CDR3 here is CASSFFESGALNTEAFF. In nucleotides, the CDR3 is TGCGCCAGCAGCTTCTTTGAGTCAGGGGCCCTGAACACTGAAGCTTTCTTT.